The 32 T cell receptor beta chains reported below all come from one sample, sequenced in a study of blood T cells in healthy people across ages. A sample-barcoded 5' primer and a J-beta primer mix were used in a second PCR of about 6 to 11 cycles. TCRdb reprocessed the 5' RACE reads via MiXCR and lists one record per CDR3 protein. The sample contains some 900,000 distinct CDR3 sequences, around 49% of which appear only once. Sequences were obtained from blood. These receptor sequences come from a man aged 25 to 45 in good health.

The chain links TRBV5-1 to TRBJ1-4, with a possible D match to TRBD1 (6 bases). Deletions cut 3 bases from V and 2 bases from J, with 20 bases between. Germline assignment: CDR1 SGHRS and CDR2 YFSETQ. This CDR3 region has 18 residues. The CDR3 nucleotides read TGCGCCAGCAGCTCGGGGACAACAGCAGTCACCACTAATGAAAAACTGTTTTTT. It codes for CASSSGTTAVTTNEKLFF.

This clonotype was counted ten times or more. A much larger clone sits a single nucleotide away, making a read error possible. V is TRBV3-1 and J is TRBJ2-5; 11 bases map to TRBD2. The length of the CDR3 is 15 residues. The V gene's germline CDR1 is LGHDT and CDR2 YNNKEL (reference sequence). Unmatched junction bases numbered 11, after V lost 3 bases and J lost 11 bases. CDR3 region: CASSQASGGSNEQYF. CDR3 in DNA: TGTGCCAGCAGCCAGGCTAGCGGGGGGTCGAATGAGCAGTACTTC.

This clonotype was observed a handful of times. CDR3: CASRKGGPDTEAFF. The CDR3 DNA reads TGCGCCAGCAGGAAGGGGGGTCCGGACACTGAAGCTTTCTTT. The chain recombines TRBV5-1 with TRBJ1-1; weak D call: TRBD1 (6 bases). Trimming took off 5 bases at V and 3 bases at J, with 14 bases between the two ends. This CDR3 has 14 residues. The germline CDR1 and CDR2 sequences are SGHRS and YFSETQ.

This rearrangement joins TRBV6-1 to TRBJ2-5; D is uncertain. The DNA end is more similar to TRBJ2-7, so the J call may be wrong. The germline V gene encodes CDR1 MNHNS and CDR2 SASEGT. This CDR3 is 13 amino acids long. This CDR3 is CASSENGFYEQYF. DNA of the CDR3: TGTGCCAGCAGTGAAAATGGGTTCTACGAGCAGTACTTC.

This chain connects TRBV7-9 to TRBJ2-3; no definite D call. The germline V gene has CDR1 SEHNR and CDR2 FQNEAQ (reference sequence). Between the trimmed V and J ends, which lost 1 base and 6 bases, there was a span of 14 bases. There are 15 residues in the CDR3. This CDR3 reads CASSLGLGNTDTQYF. The CDR3 nucleotides are TGTGCCAGCAGCTTAGGGTTGGGAAACACGGATACGCAGTATTTT.

This clonotype was observed a few times. The chain employs TRBV29-1 and TRBJ2-6, with no clear D. This CDR3 contains 13 residues. V was shortened by 5 bases and J by 0 bases, with 5 bases between the two germline ends. Germline V lookup: CDR1 SQVTM, CDR2 ANQGSEA. The CDR3 spells CSVLGSGANVLTF. CDR3 coding DNA: TGCAGCGTTCTGGGCTCTGGGGCCAACGTCCTGACTTTC.

This rearrangement joins TRBV20-1 to TRBJ1-1; D gene ambiguous. V lost 6 bases and J lost 1, with 12 bases in between. Looked up from germline, CDR1 is DFQATT and CDR2 is SNEGSKA (reference sequence). The CDR3 totals 13 residues. The CDR3 DNA is TGCAGTGCCGCCAGACAAGAGAACACTGAAGCTTTCTTT. Encoded protein: CSAARQENTEAFF.

The chain joins TRBV20-1 to TRBJ2-7; D is ambiguous. The CDR3 totals 14 residues. V lost 2 bases to trimming and J lost 0 bases, with 11 bases between them. Germline assignment: CDR1 DFQATT and CDR2 SNEGSKA (reference sequence). The CDR3 loop reads CSARSDRVSYEQYF. The CDR3 region has the DNA TGCAGTGCTAGATCGGACCGGGTCTCCTACGAGCAGTACTTC.

As for this clonotype: An end of the junction does not agree with germline; a read error may underlie this. The J gene is TRBJ1-2, the V gene TRBV5-1; the D is unclear. Looked up from germline, CDR1 is SGHRS and CDR2 is YFSETQ. The CDR3 length is 13 residues. The CDR3 bases are TGCGCCAGCAGCTTGTGGACGGACTATGGCTGCACCTTC. Amino acids: CASSLWTDYGCTF.

Note on this clonotype: A read error may account for a junction end that differs from germline. V gene TRBV12-3 or TRBV12-4 combines with J gene TRBJ2-7; D gene uncertain. The CDR3 totals 13 residues. In DNA form, the CDR3 reads TGTGCCGGCAGTCCCGGGCAGTCCTACGAGCAGTACTTC. Translating gives CAGSPGQSYEQYF.

The chain uses TRBV12-2 and TRBJ2-7. TRBV12-2 is designated a pseudogene. The CDR3 loop spans 16 amino acids. The CDR3 loop is CASRFLRRSSSYEQYF. The CDR3 nucleotides are TGTGCAAGTCGCTTTCTACGGCGTAGTTCATCCTACGAGCAGTACTTC.

As to this clonotype: Sequence at one end of the junction differs from germline and may be a read error. The rearrangement joins TRBV9 to TRBJ2-1; D not resolved. The CDR3 sequence is 16 residues long. Germline CDR1 SGDLS, CDR2 YYNGEE. CDR3 residues: CTSSVGGAKGYNEQFF. The CDR3 nucleotides read TGTACCAGCAGCGTAGGCGGTGCCAAGGGCTACAATGAGCAGTTCTTC.

The rearrangement joins TRBV7-8 to TRBJ2-3, with unresolved D. The length of the CDR3 is 15 residues. V dropped 5 bases and J dropped 2 bases, with 14 bases sitting between them. Germline-derived CDR1 and CDR2 are SGHVS and FQNEAQ. This chain's CDR3 is CASSLTVYLTDTQYF. CDR3 sequence (DNA): TGTGCCAGCAGCCTCACAGTTTACCTCACAGATACGCAGTATTTT.

This rearrangement joins TRBV6-1 to TRBJ2-1, with no clear D. Per germline, CDR1 MNHNS and CDR2 SASEGT. This CDR3 has 17 amino acids. Trimming cost V 1 base and J 2 bases, with 15 bases left between them. The CDR3 protein is CASSEGEARRPYNEQFF. As DNA, the CDR3 is TGTGCCAGCAGTGAAGGAGAGGCGAGACGCCCCTACAATGAGCAGTTCTTC.

This sequence joins TRBV6-2 or TRBV6-3 and TRBJ1-4, with a tentative D call TRBD1 (5 bases). The V gene's germline CDR1 is MNHEY and CDR2 SVGEGT. Trimming took 0 bases from V and 8 from J, leaving 13 bases between them. The CDR3 runs to 15 residues. The CDR3 is CASSYSNGAEEKLFF. In nucleotides, the CDR3 is TGTGCCAGCAGTTACTCGAATGGGGCCGAGGAAAAACTGTTTTTT.

V is TRBV3-1 and J is TRBJ2-5; 12 bases fit TRBD2. V lost 0 bases to trimming and J lost 4 bases; unmatched junction nucleotides: 3. The CDR3 runs to 16 residues. The germline V gene has CDR1 LGHDT and CDR2 YNNKEL (reference sequence). Here the CDR3 reads CASSQDRTSGAETQYF. The CDR3 DNA sequence: TGTGCCAGCAGCCAAGATAGGACTAGCGGGGCAGAGACCCAGTACTTC.

The chain joins TRBV18 to TRBJ2-3; 9 bases are shared with TRBD2. Trimming cost V 2 bases and J 2 bases; bases outside gene matches: 2. Germline V gene data show CDR1 as KGHSH and CDR2 as LQKENI. The CDR3 is 15 residues long. The CDR3 sequence: CASSPGGGVTDTQYF. CDR3 nucleotide sequence: TGTGCCAGCTCACCAGGCGGGGGGGTCACAGATACGCAGTATTTT.

The CDR3 is CASSQGRGEQETQYF. For the CDR3, the DNA is TGCGCCAGCAGCCAGGGACGGGGGGAACAAGAGACCCAGTACTTC. This rearrangement joins TRBV4-1 to TRBJ2-5; 7 positions match TRBD2. This CDR3 spans 15 amino acids. Germline V gives CDR1 MGHRA, CDR2 YSYEKL. V dropped 3 bases and J dropped 2; count of bases not matched to a gene: 6.

The chain's CDR3 is CASSDTSGGQETQYF. The CDR3 nucleotides are TGTGCCAGCAGTGACACTAGCGGGGGCCAAGAGACCCAGTACTTC. This chain links TRBV6-4 with TRBJ2-5, with 11 nucleotides matching TRBD2. Germline V gives CDR1 MRHNA, CDR2 SNTAGT. CDR3 length equals 15 residues. Germline trimming cut 2 bases from V and 1 base from J; bases unmatched to any gene: 0.

This clonotype was picked up a small number of times. V and J are TRBV20-1 and TRBJ2-7; 8 nucleotides agree with TRBD2. CDR1 is DFQATT, CDR2 SNEGSKA, per germline (reference sequence). This CDR3 region has 14 residues. Unmatched junction bases numbered 7, after V lost 0 bases and J lost 6 bases. The CDR3, as DNA: TGCAGTGCTAGAGATAGCGGGGCTGAGACCGAGCAGTACTTC. It is translated as CSARDSGAETEQYF.

The chain recombines TRBV5-1 with TRBJ2-7; D might be TRBD1 (5 bases). The length of the CDR3 is 13 residues. With 4 bases removed from V and 4 bases from J, the gap between germline ends came to 12 bases. CDR1 is SGHRS, CDR2 YFSETQ, per germline. In nucleotides, the CDR3 is TGCGCCAGCAGCACGGCTTACAGGTACGAGCAGTACTTC. As protein: CASSTAYRYEQYF.

CDR3 sequence reads: CASSEGTGDPEQYF. For the CDR3, the DNA is TGTGCCAGCAGTGAGGGGACAGGGGATCCCGAGCAGTACTTC. The chain uses TRBV2 and TRBJ2-7, with 10 bases lining up with TRBD1. Germline V gives CDR1 SNHLY, CDR2 FYNNEI. This CDR3 is 14 amino acids long. V lost 3 bases and J lost 6; bases outside the gene matches: 5.

The chain joins TRBV29-1 to TRBJ2-5; D is ambiguous. From germline, CDR1 is SQVTM and CDR2 ANQGSEA. This CDR3 contains 13 residues. V was pared by 8 bases and J by 11 bases, with 24 bases between. CDR3 residues: CSPKGQNDNEQYF. CDR3 DNA: TGCAGCCCGAAGGGCCAAAACGACAATGAGCAGTACTTC.

This rearrangement joins TRBV6-6 to TRBJ1-2; D uncertain. Germline loops: CDR1 MNHNY, CDR2 SVGAGI (reference sequence). The CDR3 loop spans 12 amino acids. V was shortened by 2 bases and J by 6 bases, with 7 bases between the two germline ends. Written as DNA, the CDR3 is TGTGCCAGCAGTTACATGGTTGATGGCTACACCTTC. This encodes CASSYMVDGYTF.

Notes on this clonotype: Possible read error: a much larger clone is one base away. CDR3 in DNA: TGTGCCATCAGTGAGCAGGGCTACGAGCAGTACTTC. This translates into CAISEQGYEQYF. The chain recombines TRBV10-3 with TRBJ2-7, with TRBD1 as a possible D gene (5 bases). V dropped 2 bases and J dropped 3 bases, with 5 bases sitting between them. The length of the CDR3 is 12 residues. CDR1 is ENHRY and CDR2 is SYGVKD in the germline V gene.

This chain links TRBV30 with TRBJ1-2, with D possibly being TRBD1 (5 bases). The CDR3 runs 13 residues. From germline, CDR1 is GTSNPN and CDR2 SVGIG (reference sequence). Trimming cost V 8 bases and J 7 bases, with 20 bases left between them. CDR3: CAVYYRGEGGYTF. The CDR3 region has the DNA TGTGCCGTTTATTATAGGGGAGAAGGTGGCTACACCTTC.

The chain recombines TRBV6-2 or TRBV6-3 with TRBJ2-3, with 7 bases matching TRBD1. The germline gives CDR1 MNHEY, CDR2 SVGEGT. The CDR3 has 18 amino acids. J gave up 0 bases and V 8 bases, and 17 bases lay outside the gene matches. CDR3 in DNA: TGTGCCAGCGGCCAAACCGGGACAGAAATGTCTAGCACAGATACGCAGTATTTT. Translating it yields CASGQTGTEMSSTDTQYF.

The rearrangement joins TRBV12-3 or TRBV12-4 to TRBJ2-1; 10 bases fit TRBD1. With 7 bases clipped from V and 8 bases from J, the junction kept 8 bases outside the gene matches. The CDR3 has 14 residues. CDR3 sequence: CASNPGQGVYEQFF. The CDR3 DNA reads as TGTGCCAGCAATCCAGGACAGGGGGTCTATGAGCAGTTCTTC.

This clonotype was observed a handful of times. The genes are TRBV29-1 and TRBJ2-7, with D unresolved. V lost 0 bases, J lost 2 bases, and 11 bases lay in between. Germline assignment: CDR1 SQVTM and CDR2 ANQGSEA. The CDR3 covers 14 residues. The CDR3 here is CSVEDAGMPYEQYF. Here the CDR3 DNA reads TGCAGCGTTGAAGACGCCGGCATGCCCTACGAGCAGTACTTC.

This rearrangement joins TRBV29-1 to TRBJ1-4, with 8 bases identical to TRBD1. Per germline, CDR1 SQVTM and CDR2 ANQGSEA. Losses at the gene ends were 2 bases for V and 2 bases for J; bases not matched to a gene: 10. This CDR3 comprises 17 residues. CDR3 bases: TGCAGCGTTGAAAAAGGAACAGGGGGGGGCACTAATGAAAAACTGTTTTTT. This gives the protein CSVEKGTGGGTNEKLFF. Full variable domain (outside the CDR3, taken from reference TRBV29-1 and TRBJ1-4): SAVISQKPSRDICQRGTSLTIQCQVDSQVTMMFWYRQQPGQSLTLIATANQGSEATYESGFVIDKFPISRPNLTFSTLTVSNMSPEDSSIYLCSVEKGTGGGTNEKLFFGSGTQLSVL.

The chain links TRBV29-1 to TRBJ2-1, with 10 bases that match TRBD1. The DNA end lines up better with TRBJ2-7; the J call may be wrong. CDR1 and CDR2 from the germline V gene are SQVTM and ANQGSEA. The length of the CDR3 is 15 residues. CDR3 residues: CSVRTGGDSYNEQYF. The CDR3 DNA sequence: TGCAGCGTGCGGACAGGGGGTGACTCCTACAATGAGCAGTACTTC.

The chain couples TRBV11-3 to TRBJ2-3, with a tentative D call TRBD2 (6 bases). Germline lookup yields CDR1 SGHNT and CDR2 YENEEA. V lost 7 bases and J lost 7, with 9 bases in between. The CDR3 covers 11 residues. The CDR3 reads CASTEGNTQYF. Here the CDR3 DNA reads TGTGCCAGCACGGAGGGCAATACGCAGTATTTT. The entire variable domain, with the rest obtained from reference TRBV11-3 and TRBJ2-3, is as follows: EAGVVQSPRYKIIEKKQPVAFWCNPISGHNTLYWYLQNLGQGPELLIRYENEEAVDDSQLPKDRFSAERLKGVDSTLKIQPAELGDSAVYLCASTEGNTQYFGPGTRLTVL.